This T cell receptor beta chain stems from a study of cytomegalovirus exposure and HLA in healthy donors. Study summary: A subsequent analysis stated that the 100 to 150 validation repertoires were run on the same platform as the approximately 700 first-cohort repertoires. Overall study results and limits: A later analysis found first-cohort TCR clusters tended to co-occur in the 90 to 150 validation repertoires. The study recorded 160 or so TCR beta chains that were cytomegalovirus-associated.

Repertoires were generated with immunoSEQ multiplex PCR, while TCRdb's copy carries only in-frame clones and drops some. In the table there are approximately 230,000 clones, more than 75% of which are singletons. This clone is a singleton in its sample. The antigen is unknown. The germline V gene has CDR1 SGHTA and CDR2 FQGNSA. This CDR3 contains 13 residues. V shed 5 bases, J shed 4 bases, and the junction held 4 bases outside the gene matches. This sequence joins TRBV7-2 and TRBJ1-2; 7 bases are shared with TRBD1. The material sequenced was PBMCs. This clonotype was obtained from a young man in good health and CMV-seropositive. CDR3 DNA: TGTGCCAGCAGCATGGACAGGATCTATGGCTACACCTTC. Translating gives CASSMDRIYGYTF. Together with reference TRBV7-2 and TRBJ1-2, the CDR3 gives the full variable domain: GAGVSQSPSNKVTEKGKDVELRCDPISGHTALYWYRQSLGQGLEFLIYFQGNSAPDKSGLPSDRFSAERTGGSVSTLTIQRTQQEDSAVYLCASSMDRIYGYTFGSGTRLTVV.